The clone carrying this T cell receptor beta chain is a singleton in its sample. As processed by the authors: Reference gene primer amplification in the assay estimated nucleated cell counts. This table comes from immunoSEQ multiplex PCR, and its TCRdb copy is limited to in-frame clones, with some not included. From that table come the V and J calls and clone size; the DNA was used to work out D and trimming. Found here are some 210,000 clones, more than 85% of them singletons; the top ten hold 0.7% to 0.85%. This sample stems from a study of blood T cell repertoires in COVID-19. Looking at the study overall: Material from acute and convalescent COVID-19 was sourced from the United States, Italy and Spain. PBMCs, B-cell-depleted T cells, or T cells were the source of the cDNA or gDNA that made up the material.

The CDR3 is 15 amino acids. CDR1 and CDR2 from the germline V gene are SGHTS and YDEGEE. The junction had 12 bases not matched to a gene; V was cut back by 1 base and J by 8 bases. This sequence originates from a man aged 60-69 years with COVID-19, enrolled during active disease. Sequencing was performed on peripheral blood. The chain employs TRBV5-8 and TRBJ2-7, with 7 positions matching TRBD1. The CDR3 is CASSLIGSMRGQQYF. The CDR3 DNA follows: TGTGCCAGCAGCTTGATCGGTAGTATGAGGGGGCAGCAGTACTTC.